This TCR beta chain derives from a study of early T cells in non-severe SARS-CoV-2 infection. For the study at large: Bulk RNA isolated from unsorted whole blood underwent sequencing; chains were not paired.

This clonotype occurred many times. The CDR3 extends over 17 amino acids. With 5 bases removed from V and 4 bases from J, the gap between germline ends came to 18 bases. TCRdb re-called the 5' RACE reads with MiXCR, one entry per CDR3 protein. Of around 26,000 distinct CDR3 sequences in the sample, roughly 5% were seen once. This receptor was taken from an adult who was a healthcare worker with PCR-confirmed SARS-CoV-2 infection or an uninfected control (not recorded which). The V gene is TRBV12-3 or TRBV12-4, the J gene TRBJ2-6; tentative D call: TRBD1 (6 bases). Sequencing input: whole blood. CDR3 sequence reads: CASSGHRVTLGANVLTF. Here the CDR3 DNA reads TGTGCCAGCAGTGGGCACAGGGTTACTCTGGGGGCCAACGTCCTGACTTTC.